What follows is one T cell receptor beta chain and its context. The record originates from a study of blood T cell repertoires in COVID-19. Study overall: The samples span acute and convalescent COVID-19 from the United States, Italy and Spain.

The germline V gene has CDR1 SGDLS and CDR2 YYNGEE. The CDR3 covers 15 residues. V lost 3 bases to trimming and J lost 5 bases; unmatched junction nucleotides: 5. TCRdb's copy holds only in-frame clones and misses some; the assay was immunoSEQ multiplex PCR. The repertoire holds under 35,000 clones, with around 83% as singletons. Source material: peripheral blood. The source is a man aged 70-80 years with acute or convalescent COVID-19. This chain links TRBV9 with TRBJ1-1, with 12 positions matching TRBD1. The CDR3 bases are TGTGCCAGCAGCGGGGGGACAGGGGGCCGAACTGAAGCTTTCTTT. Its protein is CASSGGTGGRTEAFF.